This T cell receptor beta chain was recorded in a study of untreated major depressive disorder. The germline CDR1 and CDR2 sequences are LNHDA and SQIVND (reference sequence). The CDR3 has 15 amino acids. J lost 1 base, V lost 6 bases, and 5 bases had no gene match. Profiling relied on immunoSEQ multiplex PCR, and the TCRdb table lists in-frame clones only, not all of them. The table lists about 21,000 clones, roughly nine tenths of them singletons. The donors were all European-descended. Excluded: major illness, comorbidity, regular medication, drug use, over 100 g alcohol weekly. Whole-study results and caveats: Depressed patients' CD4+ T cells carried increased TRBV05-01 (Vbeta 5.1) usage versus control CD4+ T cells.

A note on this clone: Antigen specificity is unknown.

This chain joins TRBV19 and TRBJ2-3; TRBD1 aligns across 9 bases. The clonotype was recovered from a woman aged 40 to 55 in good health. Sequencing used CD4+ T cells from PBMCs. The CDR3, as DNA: TGTGCCAGTAGGGAGGGACAGGGTGGCACAGATACGCAGTATTTT. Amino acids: CASREGQGGTDTQYF.